A single sample is the source of the 16 T cell receptor beta chains below, sequenced in a study of OX40 agonist ivuxolimab in advanced cancers. Assay: immunoSEQ multiplex PCR; the TCRdb copy retains only in-frame clones and omits some. Of under 100,000 clones listed, over 75% were seen once; the top ten hold under 0.9%. The sample was CD4+ or CD8+ T cells sorted from blood, taken in a trial of the OX40 agonist ivuxolimab. All receptors come from an adult with an advanced solid tumor such as melanoma, head and neck, liver or kidney cancer.

The gene calls are TRBV5-4 and TRBJ2-1, with 7 bases that match TRBD2. V lost 2 bases and J lost 4; bases outside the gene matches: 6. The CDR3 runs to 15 residues. Germline CDR1 is SGHNT and CDR2 is YYREEE (reference sequence). The CDR3 nucleotides are TGTGCCAGCAGCTTCAGCGGGATGGGGTACAATGAGCAGTTCTTC. Protein sequence: CASSFSGMGYNEQFF.

The rearrangement uses TRBV9 and TRBJ2-7, with D perhaps TRBD1 (5 bases). Germline CDR1 reads SGDLS; CDR2 reads YYNGEE. This CDR3 region has 14 residues. V gave up 5 bases and J gave up 3 bases, with 15 bases separating them. In DNA, the CDR3 is TGTGCCAGCAGTGTCGGGCAGGGTTTCTACGAGCAGTACTTC. Protein sequence: CASSVGQGFYEQYF.

The genes are TRBV7-2 and TRBJ1-5; no clear D. Germline V CDR1 and CDR2: SGHTA, FQGNSA. V was clipped by 5 bases and J by 1 base, with 6 bases between them. The CDR3 has 13 residues. CDR3 in DNA: TGTGCCAGCAGCCCAGCAAGCAATCAGCCCCAGCATTTT. Protein sequence: CASSPASNQPQHF. The entire variable domain, with the rest obtained from reference TRBV7-2 and TRBJ1-5, is as follows: GAGVSQSPSNKVTEKGKDVELRCDPISGHTALYWYRQSLGQGLEFLIYFQGNSAPDKSGLPSDRFSAERTGGSVSTLTIQRTQQEDSAVYLCASSPASNQPQHFGDGTRLSIL.

This chain connects TRBV21-1 to TRBJ2-1; the table's D call, TRBD1, has no DNA check behind it. TRBV21-1 counts as a pseudogene. The CDR3 extends over 16 amino acids. DNA for the CDR3: TGTGCCAGCAGCAAATCCCACAGTAGCTCCTACAATGAGCAGTTCTTC. This gives the protein CASSKSHSSSYNEQFF.

The rearrangement links TRBV6-4 to TRBJ2-3; 7 nucleotides agree with TRBD2. This CDR3 contains 14 residues. Trimming cost V 2 bases and J 6 bases; bases outside gene matches: 5. Germline V CDR1 and CDR2: MRHNA, SNTAGT. This CDR3 is CASSDGAGRDTQYF. The CDR3 region has the DNA TGTGCCAGCAGTGACGGAGCGGGGAGGGATACGCAGTATTTT.

This CDR3 is CASSPRQGGPSPLHF. For the CDR3, the DNA is TGTGCCAGCAGTCCCCGACAGGGGGGACCATCACCCCTCCACTTT. The rearrangement links TRBV27 to TRBJ1-6, with TRBD1 matching over 9 bases. Germline assignment: CDR1 MNHEY and CDR2 SMNVEV (reference sequence). V dropped 5 bases and J dropped 10; count of bases not matched to a gene: 9. The CDR3 is 15 amino acids.

This CDR3 is CASSLGAKHYEQYF. The CDR3 nucleotides read TGTGCCAGCAGCTTAGGGGCGAAGCACTACGAGCAGTACTTC. V gene TRBV11-2 combines with J gene TRBJ2-7; D remains unclear. With 1 base removed from V and 3 bases from J, the gap between germline ends came to 10 bases. This CDR3 contains 14 residues. Germline-derived CDR1 and CDR2 are SGHAT and FQNNGV.

The chain employs TRBV19 and TRBJ1-3, with D perhaps TRBD1 (5 bases). V shed 3 bases and J shed 4 bases, with 16 bases lying between them. Germline V lookup: CDR1 LNHDA, CDR2 SQIVND (reference sequence). This CDR3 is built from 16 residues. CDR3: CASSIPGGSTGNTIYF. As DNA, the CDR3 is TGTGCCAGTAGTATCCCGGGGGGATCGACGGGAAACACCATATATTTT.

CDR3 in amino acids: CATSRSLGQGFSQPQHF. The CDR3 DNA follows: TGTGCCACCAGCAGATCCCTGGGACAGGGATTTAGTCAGCCCCAGCATTTT. This chain joins TRBV15 and TRBJ1-5; 9 positions match TRBD1. Trimming took 2 bases from V and 6 from J; bases not matched to a gene: 11. The germline V gene encodes CDR1 LNHNV and CDR2 YYDKDF (reference sequence). The CDR3 has 17 residues. Looking up the rest from reference TRBV15 and TRBJ1-5 gives the full variable domain: DAMVIQNPRYQVTQFGKPVTLSCSQTLNHNVMYWYQQKSSQAPKLLFHYYDKDFNNEADTPDNFQSRRPNTSFCFLDIRSPGLGDTAMYLCATSRSLGQGFSQPQHFGDGTRLSIL.

J is TRBJ2-4 and V is TRBV4-1; a weak D match, TRBD1 (5 bases). The CDR3 totals 15 residues. Trimming stripped 1 base from V and 6 bases from J, with 13 bases between. Germline V gene sequence: CDR1 MGHRA, CDR2 YSYEKL. This CDR3 is CASSQGSGAVNIQYF. CDR3 DNA sequence: TGCGCCAGCAGCCAAGGGTCTGGGGCGGTAAACATTCAGTACTTC.

The chain employs TRBV5-8 and TRBJ2-5, with a possible D match to TRBD1 (6 bases). The CDR3 has 15 amino acids. Deletions cut 5 bases from V and 2 bases from J, with 16 bases between. CDR1 is SGHTS and CDR2 is YDEGEE in the germline V gene. For the CDR3, the DNA is TGTGCCAGCAGACGCACCGGGACACCGCAAGAGACCCAGTACTTC. Encoded protein: CASRRTGTPQETQYF.

The chain is built from TRBV6-5 and TRBJ1-3; D remains ambiguous. The V gene lost 5 bases and the J gene lost 0 bases, with 11 bases spanning the gap. CDR3 length equals 15 residues. Germline assignment: CDR1 MNHEY and CDR2 SVGAGI. This chain's CDR3 is CASSTLRSSGNTIYF. The CDR3 bases are TGTGCCAGCAGTACCCTGAGAAGCTCTGGAAACACCATATATTTT.

The chain couples TRBV7-9 to TRBJ2-3; TRBD2 aligns across 8 bases. Germline V gene data show CDR1 as SEHNR and CDR2 as FQNEAQ (reference sequence). The CDR3 has 14 amino acids. V lost 3 bases to trimming and J lost 1 base; unmatched junction nucleotides: 0. The CDR3 protein is CASSFSGGTDTQYF. The DNA of the CDR3 is TGTGCCAGCAGCTTTAGCGGGGGCACAGATACGCAGTATTTT.

The rearrangement uses TRBV6-5 and TRBJ1-4, with 7 bases fitting TRBD1. The germline gives CDR1 MNHEY, CDR2 SVGAGI. The CDR3 is 15 amino acids. Trimming took 2 bases from V and 7 from J; bases not matched to a gene: 7. The CDR3 DNA follows: TGTGCCAGCAGTTACGGGGGACAGTTGGGTGAAAAACTGTTTTTT. Protein sequence: CASSYGGQLGEKLFF.

The chain uses TRBV29-1 and TRBJ2-3; tentatively, D is TRBD1 or TRBD2 (5 bases each). CDR1 and CDR2 (germline): SQVTM, ANQGSEA. The CDR3 consists of 13 residues. Trimming removed 0 bases from V and 3 bases from J, with 7 bases in between. The CDR3 DNA is TGCAGCGTTGAAGAGTGGGGGACAGATACGCAGTATTTT. Translating gives CSVEEWGTDTQYF.

This chain links TRBV30 with TRBJ2-7, with D tentatively TRBD1 (5 bases). V lost 2 bases and J 2 bases, leaving 7 bases between the germline ends. This CDR3 comprises 12 residues. CDR1 is GTSNPN, CDR2 SVGIG, per germline (reference sequence). CDR3 amino acids: CAWSKGPYEQYF. In DNA, the CDR3 is TGTGCCTGGAGTAAGGGGCCCTACGAGCAGTACTTC.